This entry lists 8 T cell receptor beta chains sequenced from one sample in a study of Graves' ophthalmopathy and Graves' hyperthyroidism. RNA transcripts were the source from which TCR beta CDR3 regions were amplified. An opening RT-PCR round employed HTBI primers and preceded a second-round multiplex PCR. TCRdb processed the multiplex PCR reads anew with MiXCR; each CDR3 protein has one entry. The profile shows about 620,000 distinct CDR3 sequences, about a fifth of them singletons. Material: peripheral blood. These receptors were collected from a woman between 18 and 29 years old with stable Graves' hyperthyroidism. Some clones in this sample may be carry-over from other donors' samples.

This clonotype occurred many times. The CDR3 loop is CASSQSAGGRETQYF. The CDR3 region has the DNA TGCGCCAGCAGCCAATCAGCGGGAGGGCGAGAGACCCAGTACTTC. The chain combines TRBV5-1 with TRBJ2-5; 10 nucleotides line up with TRBD2. V trimming: 4 bases; J trimming: 4 bases; junction bases outside the gene matches: 7. CDR1 is SGHRS and CDR2 is YFSETQ in the germline V gene. CDR3 length: 15 residues.

This clonotype was detected many times. The V call is TRBV7-2, the J call TRBJ2-5, with 8 nucleotides matching TRBD1. The V gene's germline CDR1 is SGHTA and CDR2 FQGNSA. J gave up 10 bases and V 4 bases, and 5 bases lay outside the gene matches. The CDR3 has 12 amino acids. The CDR3 nucleotides are TGTGCCAGCAGCTCATACAGGGGGTTCCAGTACTTC. Amino acid sequence: CASSSYRGFQYF.

The rearrangement uses TRBV12-5 and TRBJ2-7, with D possibly TRBD2 on 6 matching bases. This CDR3 is 13 amino acids long. Germline values: CDR1 LGHNT, CDR2 FRNRAP. V lost 11 bases and J 3 bases, leaving 17 bases between the germline ends. The CDR3 DNA is TGTGCTCCTCGGGACTCTTTAAACTACGAGCAGTACTTC. It codes for CAPRDSLNYEQYF.

The rearrangement uses TRBV10-3 and TRBJ2-7; D uncertain. The length of the CDR3 is 13 residues. Trimming stripped 2 bases from V and 0 bases from J, with 5 bases between. Per the germline V gene, CDR1 is ENHRY and CDR2 is SYGVKD. This CDR3 reads CAISEENSYEQYF. The CDR3 nucleotides are TGTGCCATCAGTGAGGAGAACTCCTACGAGCAGTACTTC.

This clonotype was observed a handful of times. The chain combines TRBV20-1 with TRBJ2-3; 9 bases align to TRBD1. This CDR3 comprises 13 residues. Germline V CDR1 and CDR2: DFQATT, SNEGSKA (reference sequence). The V and J ends lost 6 bases and 5 bases, in that order; junction bases with no gene match: 6. DNA for the CDR3: TGCAGTGCCCCGGACAGGGGAAAAGATACGCAGTATTTT. Residues: CSAPDRGKDTQYF.

The chain joins TRBV14 to TRBJ2-5; 7 bases align to TRBD1. V gave up 4 bases and J gave up 1 base; unmatched junction bases: 9. In germline, CDR1 is SGHDN, CDR2 FVKESK. The CDR3 consists of 16 residues. CDR3 nucleotides: TGTGCCAGCAGCCTCAGACAGGGTTTTTTCCAAGAGACCCAGTACTTC. Its translation is CASSLRQGFFQETQYF.

This clonotype came up many times. The DNA for the CDR3 is TGTGCCAGCAGCTTAGACCAGGGGGCGGTTGAAGCTTTCTTT. It yields the protein CASSLDQGAVEAFF. The V and J genes are TRBV7-8 and TRBJ1-1; 8 nucleotides line up with TRBD1. Germline trimming cut 1 base from V and 7 bases from J; bases unmatched to any gene: 5. The CDR3 contains 14 residues. Germline V CDR1 and CDR2: SGHVS, FQNEAQ.

Written as DNA, the CDR3 is TGTGCCAGCATTGCTCGGCAGGGGACGACTGAAGCTTTCTTT. Translated, it gives CASIARQGTTEAFF. The chain has TRBV6-4 and TRBJ1-1, with a tentative D call TRBD1 (6 bases). CDR3 length: 14 residues. CDR1 is MRHNA, CDR2 SNTAGT, per germline. Trimming took off 7 bases at V and 5 bases at J, with 17 bases between the two ends.